This T cell receptor (beta chain) derives from a study of blood T cell repertoires in COVID-19 (dated by TCRdb to 2018 to 2021). As for the study more broadly: The collaborator samples originated in the United States, Italy and Spain and spanned the acute and convalescent phases of COVID-19. Samples were obtained from the ongoing ImmuneRACE study (first 160 participants) and from 1,254 subjects provided by 6 global collaborators. HLA class I and class II types, where available, came from metadata supplied by the sample provider rather than from assay-based typing. Deeply sampled blood TCRbeta repertoires from subjects exposed to, actively infected with, or recovered from COVID-19 were included in the dataset. The prospective study material was composed of cDNA or gDNA derived from T cells, B-cell-depleted T cells, or PBMCs. Sample metadata almost always included a de-identified subject ID, COVID-19 status, age in years and sex. The repertoires were released in a freely available public database meant as a resource for research on the immune response to SARS-CoV-2.

Findings and caveats that apply to the study as a whole: How much clinical and demographic metadata was included differed by source and by participant, and the metadata was provided uncurated.

In the prospective study, participants were 18 to 89 years old, resided in about two dozen geographic areas of the United States, and were enrolled through a virtual design. In the prospective study, participants were assigned to cohorts based on the clinical history participants reported in a screening survey and a study questionnaire. Mobile phlebotomists in the prospective study collected whole blood, serum and a nasopharyngeal or oropharyngeal swab from every participant. Prospective study participants could optionally give additional blood draws and questionnaires over a roughly two-month period. Blood samples from the prospective study were shipped frozen or at room temperature prior to DNA extraction. The CDR3 runs 14 residues from the cysteine to the phenylalanine. The only DNA kept is the CDR3, 42 bases in frame from the first base. From V the trimming removes 8 bases and from J it removes 1 base, while the gene matches leave 6 bases of the junction unaccounted for. CDR1 and CDR2 (LNHDA, SQIVND) derive from the germline V gene (reference sequence).

The immunoSEQ Assay, a bias-controlled multiplex PCR, was used to amplify TCRbeta CDR3 regions from genomic DNA. As for the original processing: The number of nucleated cells in each sample was estimated by amplification of reference gene primers within the assay. Sequence reads were collapsed and filtered to measure the absolute abundance of every unique TCRbeta CDR3 rearrangement. For each sample, productive Simpson clonality was calculated by taking the square root of Simpson's diversity index across productive rearrangements. TCRdb limited this immuneACCESS table to in-frame rearrangements with V and J called. A share of clones is missing; checked studies link under half to unresolved V genes, and the rest is unexplained. The DNA was the basis for D and trimming; V, J and clone size are from that table. This sample holds over 200,000 clones; about 90% were observed only once. The top ten clones comprise around 3.7% of the sample.

Comment on this clone: Its specific antigen is unknown. Base qualities are not at hand, and no much larger clone is one base apart.

The sequenced material came from PBMCs or T cells enriched from blood (not recorded which). The rearrangement joined TRBV19 to TRBJ1-1; TRBD1 aligns with 8 central bases. This clonotype was sampled from a woman aged 25 to 45 with acute COVID-19. The nucleotide sequence reads TGTGCCAGTGTTTGGACAGGGACGAACACTGAAGCTTTCTTT. The resulting protein is CASVWTGTNTEAFF.